This T cell receptor beta chain was captured in a study of T cells in narcolepsy. Looking at the study overall: Enrolled donors included narcolepsy type 1 or type 2 patients and healthy controls.

The assay was immunoSEQ multiplex PCR, and TCRdb's table has in-frame clones only and misses some. The table has roughly 34,000 clones, less than 85% seen once. This clone was seen only once. What it recognizes is unknown. Study results and limitations: HCRT-specific and TRIB2-specific autoreactive clonotypes appeared among same-patient CSF and blood CD4+ clonotypes.

CDR1 is SGHRS and CDR2 is YFSETQ in the germline V gene. Trimming took 0 bases from V and 2 from J, leaving 11 bases between them. The CDR3 is 15 residues long. The gene calls are TRBV5-1 and TRBJ2-5; a possible D gene is TRBD1 (7 bases). This clonotype originated in a human donor with narcolepsy. The sample consisted of CD45RA- memory CD4+ T cells from PBMCs. CDR3 residues: CASSLAPGGQETQYF. Here the CDR3 DNA reads TGCGCCAGCAGCTTGGCCCCAGGGGGGCAAGAGACCCAGTACTTC.